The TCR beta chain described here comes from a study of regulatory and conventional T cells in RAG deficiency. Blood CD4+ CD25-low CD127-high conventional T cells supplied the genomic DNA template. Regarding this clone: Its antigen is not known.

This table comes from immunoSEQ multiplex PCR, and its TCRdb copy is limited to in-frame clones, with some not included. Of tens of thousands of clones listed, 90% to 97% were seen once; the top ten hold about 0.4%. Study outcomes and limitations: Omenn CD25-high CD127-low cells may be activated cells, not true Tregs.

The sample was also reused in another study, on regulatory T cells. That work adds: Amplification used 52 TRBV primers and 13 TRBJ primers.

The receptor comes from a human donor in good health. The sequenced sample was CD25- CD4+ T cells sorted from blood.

Here the CDR3 reads CASSLSASGNTGELFF. CDR3 in DNA: TGCGCCAGCAGCTTGTCAGCTAGCGGGAACACCGGGGAGCTGTTTTTT. The genes are TRBV5-1 and TRBJ2-2; 7 nucleotides line up with TRBD2. V trimming: 1 base; J trimming: 1 base; junction bases outside the gene matches: 4. Germline CDR1 SGHRS, CDR2 YFSETQ. The CDR3 has 16 residues.